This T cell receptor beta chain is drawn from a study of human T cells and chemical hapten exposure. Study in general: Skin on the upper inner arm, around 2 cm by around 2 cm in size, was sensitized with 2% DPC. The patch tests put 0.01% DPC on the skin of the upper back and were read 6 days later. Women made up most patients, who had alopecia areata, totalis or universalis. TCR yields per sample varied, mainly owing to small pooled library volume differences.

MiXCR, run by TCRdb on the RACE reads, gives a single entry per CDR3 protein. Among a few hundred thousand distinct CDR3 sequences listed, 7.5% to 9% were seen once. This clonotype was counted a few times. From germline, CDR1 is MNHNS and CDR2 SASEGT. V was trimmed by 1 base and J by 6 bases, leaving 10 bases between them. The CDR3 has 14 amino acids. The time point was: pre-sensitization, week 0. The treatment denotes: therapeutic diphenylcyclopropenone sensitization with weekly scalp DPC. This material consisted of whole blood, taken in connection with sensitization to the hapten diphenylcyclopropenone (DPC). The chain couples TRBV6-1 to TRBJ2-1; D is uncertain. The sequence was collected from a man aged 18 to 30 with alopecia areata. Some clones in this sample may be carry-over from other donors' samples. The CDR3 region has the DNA TGTGCCAGCAGTGAAGTCAGGCTGGGCAATGAGCAGTTCTTC. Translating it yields CASSEVRLGNEQFF.